This T cell receptor beta chain is drawn from a study of T cells after yellow fever vaccination. Overall study context: Low-cell-number fractions underwent preparation using SMART-Seq v4 Ultra Low Input. Notes on the study in general: When the response was secondary, it was weaker but reached its peak faster, day 5 versus 15. Most clones from primary vaccination resurfaced after the booster (around 95% CD4, 88% CD8).

In regard to this clonotype: The target antigen is unknown.

The trim removed 6 bases at V and 4 bases at J, leaving 19 bases unmatched. The CDR3 spans 18 residues. CDR1 is SGHRS and CDR2 is YFSETQ in the germline V gene. As TCR cDNA was made by 5'RACE template switching, a universal primer site and UMIs were added. TCRdb reprocessed the 5' RACE reads with MiXCR, giving one entry per CDR3 protein. The data hold 400,000 or so distinct CDR3 sequences, with about 6% observed a single time. The specimen comprised PBMCs, sampled 5 days after the yellow fever booster vaccination. The source of this sequence is a man aged 25 to 45 who received the YFV17D yellow fever vaccine. This rearrangement joins TRBV5-1 to TRBJ2-3, with TRBD2 identical over 8 bases. CDR3 DNA: TGCGCCAGCACCTTCACTAGCGGTCCCCGGGCTAGCGCAGATACGCAGTATTTT. As protein: CASTFTSGPRASADTQYF.